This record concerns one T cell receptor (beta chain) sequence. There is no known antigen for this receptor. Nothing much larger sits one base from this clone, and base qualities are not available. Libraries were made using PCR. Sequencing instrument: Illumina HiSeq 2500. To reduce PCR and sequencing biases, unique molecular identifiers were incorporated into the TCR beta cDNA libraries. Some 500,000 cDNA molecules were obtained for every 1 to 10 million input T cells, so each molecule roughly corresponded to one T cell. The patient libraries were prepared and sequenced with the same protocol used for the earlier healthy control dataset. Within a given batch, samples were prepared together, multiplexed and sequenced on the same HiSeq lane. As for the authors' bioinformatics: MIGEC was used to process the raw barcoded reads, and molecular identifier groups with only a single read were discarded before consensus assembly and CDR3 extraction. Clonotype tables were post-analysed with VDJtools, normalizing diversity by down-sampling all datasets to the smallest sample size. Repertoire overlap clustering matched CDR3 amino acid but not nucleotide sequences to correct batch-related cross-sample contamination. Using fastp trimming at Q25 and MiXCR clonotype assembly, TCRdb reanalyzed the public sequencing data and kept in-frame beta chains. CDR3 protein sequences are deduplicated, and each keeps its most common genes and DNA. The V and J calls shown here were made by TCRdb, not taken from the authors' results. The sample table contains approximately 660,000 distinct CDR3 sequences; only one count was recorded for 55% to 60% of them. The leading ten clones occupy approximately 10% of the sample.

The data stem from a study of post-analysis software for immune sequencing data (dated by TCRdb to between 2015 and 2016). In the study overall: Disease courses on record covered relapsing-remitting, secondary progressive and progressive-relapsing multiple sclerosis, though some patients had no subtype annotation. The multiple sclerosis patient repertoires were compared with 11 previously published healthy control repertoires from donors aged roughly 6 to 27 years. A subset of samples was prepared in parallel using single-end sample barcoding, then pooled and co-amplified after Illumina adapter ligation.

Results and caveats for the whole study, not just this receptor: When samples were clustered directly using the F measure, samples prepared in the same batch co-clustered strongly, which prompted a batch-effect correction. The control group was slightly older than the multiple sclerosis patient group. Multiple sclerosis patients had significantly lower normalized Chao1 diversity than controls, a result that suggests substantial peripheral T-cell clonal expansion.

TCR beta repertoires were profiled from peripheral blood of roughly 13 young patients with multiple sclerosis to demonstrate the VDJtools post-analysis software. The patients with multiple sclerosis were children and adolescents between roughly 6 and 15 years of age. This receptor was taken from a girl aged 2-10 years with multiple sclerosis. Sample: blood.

The nucleotide sequence is given as TGTGCCAGCAGCAAAAAGGGAGGGGAATACGAGCAGTACTTC. It encodes CASSKKGGEYEQYF. The chain was built from TRBV21-1 and TRBJ2-7; TRBD2, the table's D call, lacks a check against the DNA. TRBV21-1 has pseudogene status. Spanning cysteine to phenylalanine, the CDR3 consists of 14 amino acids. The retained sequence is limited to the CDR3, 42 bases, with the frame set at the first base.